Given below is one TCR beta chain in context. What it binds is unknown. A split of CD4+ cells into CD45RA+ naive and CD45RA-negative memory subsets was performed. These data originate in a study of shared clonotypes between healthy human individuals. Whole-study results and caveats: Sequencing depth was expected to affect clonotype sharing among donors.

CDR1 is LNHDA and CDR2 is SQIVND in the germline V gene (reference sequence). The CDR3 runs 14 residues. V was pared by 0 bases and J by 2 bases, with 8 bases between. The method was immunoSEQ multiplex PCR; TCRdb's version includes in-frame clones alone and lacks a portion of them. The data hold about 640,000 clones, with about two thirds observed a single time. This sequence originates from a woman in her twenties or thirties in good health. The chain employs TRBV19 and TRBJ2-7; TRBD2 might be the D (6 bases). Sequencing input: memory CD4+ T cells sorted from blood. Described subset: CD45RA-negative fraction. The CDR3 sequence is CASSIDPGAYEQYF. CDR3 nucleotides: TGTGCCAGTAGTATAGATCCGGGGGCCTACGAGCAGTACTTC.